These T cell receptor beta chains were read from a single sample in a study of T cells in Graves' hyperthyroidism and ophthalmopathy. Each CDR3 protein is one row after TCRdb ran MiXCR on the multiplex PCR reads. The data hold 300,000 to 400,000 distinct CDR3 sequences, with roughly 23% observed a single time. Sequenced input: blood. Receptors originate from a woman aged 45-59 years with Graves' hyperthyroidism. Each CDR3 is given with its conserved first and last residue. D genes are given only for firm matches. Clone size is stated in some rows and not others, as once, few, many or a class when expanded.

CDR3 DNA: TGCAGTGCTCCGGGACCCTACAGCAATCAGCCCCAGCATTTT; CDR3 protein: CSAPGPYSNQPQHF; J gene: TRBJ1-5; clone size: NA; V gene: TRBV20-1; D gene: NA; CDR3 length: 14
CDR3 DNA: TGTGCCAGCAGTTTCTTTAATTCACCCCTCCACTTT; CDR3 protein: CASSFFNSPLHF; J gene: TRBJ1-6; clone size: NA; V gene: TRBV28; D gene: NA; CDR3 length: 12
CDR3 DNA: TGCGCCAGCAGCTTGGCCGACGGGGGGGGCTACGAGCAGTACTTC; CDR3 protein: CASSLADGGGYEQYF; J gene: TRBJ2-7; clone size: NA; V gene: TRBV5-1; D gene: TRBD2; CDR3 length: 15
CDR3 DNA: TGTGCCAGCGGGGTTCATGGCTACACCTTC; CDR3 protein: CASGVHGYTF; J gene: TRBJ1-2; clone size: NA; V gene: TRBV7-2; D gene: NA; CDR3 length: 10
CDR3 DNA: TGTGCCACCAATTACGGGACGGTGAACACTGAAGCTTTCTTT; CDR3 protein: CATNYGTVNTEAFF; J gene: TRBJ1-1; clone size: NA; V gene: TRBV2; D gene: NA; CDR3 length: 14
CDR3 DNA: TGTGCCAGCAGCTCGCAGGGTGAGAACACTGAAGCTTTCTTT; CDR3 protein: CASSSQGENTEAFF; J gene: TRBJ1-1; clone size: NA; V gene: TRBV7-9; D gene: NA; CDR3 length: 14
CDR3 DNA: TGTGCCAGCCGTCGGACTAGCGGGAACCCAACAGATACGCAGTATTTT; CDR3 protein: CASRRTSGNPTDTQYF; J gene: TRBJ2-3; clone size: many; V gene: TRBV27; D gene: TRBD2; CDR3 length: 16
CDR3 DNA: TGTGCCAGCAGTTACTCCTTGACAGGAGCCTACGAGCAGTACTTC; CDR3 protein: CASSYSLTGAYEQYF; J gene: TRBJ2-7; clone size: NA; V gene: TRBV6-2/TRBV6-3; D gene: NA; CDR3 length: 15
CDR3 DNA: TGTGCCAGCAGTGAAATACTAGCGGGAGTCTACGAGCAGTACTTC; CDR3 protein: CASSEILAGVYEQYF; J gene: TRBJ2-7; clone size: NA; V gene: TRBV2; D gene: TRBD2; CDR3 length: 15
CDR3 DNA: TGTGCCAGCAGCCAACTGGGGGGGGGATCGATGAACACTGAAGCTTTCTTT; CDR3 protein: CASSQLGGGSMNTEAFF; J gene: TRBJ1-1; clone size: once; V gene: TRBV5-4; D gene: NA; CDR3 length: 17
CDR3 DNA: TGTGCCAGCAGCTTAGGGGGGAGGGTTACTGAAGCTTTCTTT; CDR3 protein: CASSLGGRVTEAFF; J gene: TRBJ1-1; clone size: many; V gene: TRBV7-9; D gene: NA; CDR3 length: 14
CDR3 DNA: TGCAGTGCTAGAGGGAGGGGACTAGCGGGGGGGCCAGCCACAGATACGCAGTATTTT; CDR3 protein: CSARGRGLAGGPATDTQYF; J gene: TRBJ2-3; clone size: many; V gene: TRBV20-1; D gene: TRBD2; CDR3 length: 19
CDR3 DNA: TGTGCCAGCAGCTATACCACTACGGGGTCCTCTGAAGCTTTCTTT; CDR3 protein: CASSYTTTGSSEAFF; J gene: TRBJ1-1; clone size: few; V gene: TRBV11-2; D gene: NA; CDR3 length: 15
CDR3 DNA: TGTGCCAGCAGCTCACCCGGGACTAACTCCTACGAGCAGTACTTC; CDR3 protein: CASSSPGTNSYEQYF; J gene: TRBJ2-7; clone size: NA; V gene: TRBV11-2; D gene: TRBD2; CDR3 length: 15
CDR3 DNA: TGTGCCAGCAGTTCTACAGGGTCGGCCTCCTACGAGCAGTACTTC; CDR3 protein: CASSSTGSASYEQYF; J gene: TRBJ2-7; clone size: few; V gene: TRBV6-1; D gene: NA; CDR3 length: 15
CDR3 DNA: TGTGCCAGCAGCCGTGGAAATTCCGGGGAGCTGTTTTTT; CDR3 protein: CASSRGNSGELFF; J gene: TRBJ2-2; clone size: few; V gene: TRBV11-3; D gene: NA; CDR3 length: 13
CDR3 DNA: TGTGCCAGCAGGCTGGGGGGACGGGGGGCTGGTCAGCCCCAGCATTTT; CDR3 protein: CASRLGGRGAGQPQHF; J gene: TRBJ1-5; clone size: many; V gene: TRBV28; D gene: NA; CDR3 length: 16
CDR3 DNA: TGTGCCAGCAGCTTGGATAGGAGCGATGAGCAGTTCTTC; CDR3 protein: CASSLDRSDEQFF; J gene: TRBJ2-1; clone size: NA; V gene: TRBV5-6; D gene: NA; CDR3 length: 13
CDR3 DNA: TGCGCCAGCAGCTTGGGGGAGGCGAGGGAGACCCAGTACTTC; CDR3 protein: CASSLGEARETQYF; J gene: TRBJ2-5; clone size: NA; V gene: TRBV5-1; D gene: NA; CDR3 length: 14
CDR3 DNA: TGTGCCACCAGTGATAAAGGGGCCCCGAATCAGCCCCAGCATTTT; CDR3 protein: CATSDKGAPNQPQHF; J gene: TRBJ1-5; clone size: many; V gene: TRBV24-1; D gene: NA; CDR3 length: 15
CDR3 DNA: TGTGCCAGCAGTGAAACTAGCGGTAGCCAGCAGTACTTC; CDR3 protein: CASSETSGSQQYF; J gene: TRBJ2-7; clone size: NA; V gene: TRBV6-1; D gene: TRBD2; CDR3 length: 13